This passage covers 7 T cell receptor beta chains from one sample sequenced in a study of OX40 agonist ivuxolimab in advanced cancers. The library came from the immunoSEQ multiplex PCR assay. The clones in this table, taken by TCRdb from immuneACCESS, are in-frame only. Not every clone is retained; where verified, under half of the shortfall comes from an unresolved V gene, and the cause of the rest is unknown. The sample includes tens of thousands of clones, with approximately 83% observed a single time. The ten largest clones represent 3.5% to 5% of the sample. The specimen comprised CD4+ or CD8+ T cells sorted from blood, sampled in a trial of the OX40 agonist ivuxolimab. The source of these receptors is an adult with an advanced solid tumor such as melanoma, head and neck, liver or kidney cancer.

In its sample, this clone was seen once. The chain couples TRBV2 to TRBJ2-4; D is perhaps TRBD2 (5 bases). The CDR3 totals 16 residues. With 0 bases removed from V and 0 bases from J, the gap between germline ends came to 9 bases. Germline CDR1 reads SNHLY; CDR2 reads FYNNEI. CDR3 nucleotide sequence: TGTGCCAGCAGTGAAGCGGCCGGGGTAGCCAAAAACATTCAGTACTTC. This sequence encodes CASSEAAGVAKNIQYF.

The chain is built from TRBV9 and TRBJ2-5; the D gene is possibly TRBD1 (5 bases). The CDR3 is 16 residues long. Deletions cut 4 bases from V and 0 bases from J, with 16 bases between. Germline CDR1 reads SGDLS; CDR2 reads YYNGEE. CDR3 protein: CASSSGPDPYQETQYF. The CDR3 region has the DNA TGTGCCAGCAGCTCAGGGCCCGACCCGTACCAAGAGACCCAGTACTTC. Based on the CDR3 plus reference TRBV9 and TRBJ2-5, the full variable domain is DSGVTQTPKHLITATGQRVTLRCSPRSGDLSVYWYQQSLDQGLQFLIQYYNGEERAKGNILERFSAQQFPDLHSELNLSSLELGDSALYFCASSSGPDPYQETQYFGPGTRLLVL.

The chain couples TRBV27 to TRBJ1-6, with D possibly matching TRBD1 (5 bases). The length of the CDR3 is 16 residues. The V and J ends lost 7 bases and 6 bases respectively, with 19 bases between them. CDR1 is MNHEY and CDR2 is SMNVEV in the germline V gene (reference sequence). The CDR3 sequence is CASKDPRQGGNSPLHF. The CDR3, as DNA: TGTGCCAGCAAGGATCCACGCCAGGGAGGTAATTCACCCCTCCACTTT.

The chain couples TRBV7-9 to TRBJ2-7; 8 positions agree with TRBD1. The CDR3 is made up of 16 amino acids. V trimming: 1 base; J trimming: 3 bases; junction bases outside the gene matches: 8. In germline, CDR1 is SEHNR, CDR2 FQNEAQ (reference sequence). The CDR3 DNA sequence: TGTGCCAGCAGCTTAGGCGGGACAGGACTATACTACGAGCAGTACTTC. Its translation is CASSLGGTGLYYEQYF. Combining the CDR3 with reference TRBV7-9 and TRBJ2-7 gives the whole variable domain DTGVSQNPRHKITKRGQNVTFRCDPISEHNRLYWYRQTLGQGPEFLTYFQNEAQLEKSRLLSDRFSAERPKGSFSTLEIQRTEQGDSAMYLCASSLGGTGLYYEQYFGPGTRLTVT.

The chain recombines TRBV27 with TRBJ1-5; weak D call: TRBD1 (5 bases). Germline V CDR1 and CDR2: MNHEY, SMNVEV (reference sequence). V was shortened by 6 bases and J by 7 bases, with 19 bases between the two germline ends. This CDR3 has 15 residues. CDR3 residues: CASSLSGGDRQPQHF. The DNA for the CDR3 is TGTGCCAGCAGCCTCTCGGGGGGGGACCGGCAGCCCCAGCATTTT.

This chain links TRBV19 with TRBJ2-1; TRBD1 is a possible D gene (6 bases). Germline CDR1 is LNHDA and CDR2 is SQIVND (reference sequence). The CDR3 covers 14 residues. The V end was cut by 8 bases, the J end by 1 base, with 12 bases between. The CDR3 bases are TGTGCCAGTCGACAGGTTGGTTCCTACAATGAGCAGTTCTTC. Translating it yields CASRQVGSYNEQFF.

The chain recombines TRBV6-6 with TRBJ1-1; D gene uncertain. V lost 2 bases to trimming and J lost 6 bases, with 4 bases between them. From germline, CDR1 is MNHNY and CDR2 SVGAGI (reference sequence). This CDR3 contains 11 residues. In DNA form, the CDR3 reads TGTGCCAGCAGTTACGGTCCTGAAGCTTTCTTT. Translation gives CASSYGPEAFF.